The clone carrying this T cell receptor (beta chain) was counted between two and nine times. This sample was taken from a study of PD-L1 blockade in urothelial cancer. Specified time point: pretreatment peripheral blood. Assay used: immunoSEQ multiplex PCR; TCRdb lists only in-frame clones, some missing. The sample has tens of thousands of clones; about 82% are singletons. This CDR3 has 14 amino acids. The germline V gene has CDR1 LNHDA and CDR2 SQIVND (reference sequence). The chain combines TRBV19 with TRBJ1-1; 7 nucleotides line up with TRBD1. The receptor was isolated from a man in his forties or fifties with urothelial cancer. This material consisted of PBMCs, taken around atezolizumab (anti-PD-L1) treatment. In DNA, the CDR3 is TGTGCGAGCGGGGGGAGGGGGCTGAACACTGAAGCTTTCTTT. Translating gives CASGGRGLNTEAFF.